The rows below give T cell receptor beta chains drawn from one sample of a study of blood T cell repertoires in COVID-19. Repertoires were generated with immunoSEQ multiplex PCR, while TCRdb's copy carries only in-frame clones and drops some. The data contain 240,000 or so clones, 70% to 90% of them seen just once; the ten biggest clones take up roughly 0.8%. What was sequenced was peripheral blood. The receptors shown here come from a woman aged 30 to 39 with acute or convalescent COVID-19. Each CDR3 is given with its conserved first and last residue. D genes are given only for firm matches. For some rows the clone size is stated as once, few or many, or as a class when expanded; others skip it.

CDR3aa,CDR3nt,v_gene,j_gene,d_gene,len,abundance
CAWRRDSYNSPLHF,TGTGCCTGGAGACGCGACAGCTATAATTCACCCCTCCACTTT,TRBV30,TRBJ1-6,NA,14,NA
CASSANLVTEAFF,TGTGCCAGCAGCGCAAACTTGGTCACTGAAGCTTTCTTT,TRBV7-2,TRBJ1-1,NA,13,NA
CASSSLSAQYF,TGTGCCAGCAGTTCCCTCTCGGCCCAGTACTTC,TRBV6-5,TRBJ2-5,NA,11,NA
CASSSGTSYEQYF,TGTGCCAGCAGCTCCGGGACATCCTACGAGCAGTACTTC,TRBV7-9,TRBJ2-7,NA,13,NA
CASSLRGVEQYF,TGTGCCAGCAGCTTACGCGGGGTCGAGCAGTACTTC,TRBV7-9,TRBJ2-7,NA,12,NA
CAISKIGQGASSYNEQFF,TGTGCCATCAGTAAAATAGGACAGGGAGCGTCCTCCTACAATGAGCAGTTCTTC,TRBV10-3,TRBJ2-1,TRBD1,18,NA
CASSWVDSSYGYTF,TGTGCCAGCAGTTGGGTCGACAGCAGCTATGGCTACACCTTC,TRBV6-6,TRBJ1-2,NA,14,once
CASSWTDYNSPLHF,TGTGCCAGTAGTTGGACAGACTATAATTCACCCCTCCACTTT,TRBV19,TRBJ1-6,NA,14,NA
CASSQQGVNQPQHF,TGTGCCAGCAGTCAACAGGGCGTAAATCAGCCCCAGCATTTT,TRBV27,TRBJ1-5,NA,14,NA
CASSLVAGDETQYF,TGTGCCAGCAGCTTGGTAGCGGGAGACGAGACCCAGTACTTC,TRBV5-6,TRBJ2-5,TRBD2,14,NA
CASSQGRGTGQVNEQYF,TGTGCCAGCAGCCAAGGAAGAGGGACGGGACAGGTCAACGAGCAGTACTTC,TRBV14,TRBJ2-7,TRBD1,17,NA
CASSLVSTSGSYEQYF,TGTGCCAGCAGCTTAGTATCGACTAGCGGGAGCTACGAGCAGTACTTC,TRBV7-2,TRBJ2-7,TRBD2,16,NA
CASSLALAGGNEQFF,TGCGCCAGCAGCTTGGCGCTAGCGGGAGGTAATGAGCAGTTCTTC,TRBV5-1,TRBJ2-1,TRBD2,15,NA
CASSVGTSGRYEQYF,TGTGCCAGCAGCGTCGGGACTAGCGGGAGGTACGAGCAGTACTTC,TRBV13,TRBJ2-7,TRBD2,15,NA
CASSLWDSNTGELFF,TGTGCCAGCAGCTTATGGGACAGCAACACCGGGGAGCTGTTTTTT,TRBV7-8,TRBJ2-2,TRBD1,15,NA
CASRTGGTNTEAFF,TGTGCCAGCAGAACAGGGGGGACAAACACTGAAGCTTTCTTT,TRBV27,TRBJ1-1,TRBD1,14,NA
CASSETGSIRETQYF,TGTGCCAGCAGTGAGACAGGGTCGATTAGGGAGACCCAGTACTTC,TRBV25-1,TRBJ2-5,TRBD1,15,NA
CASSLRTSGFSGANVLTF,TGTGCCAGCAGCCTTCGGACTAGCGGGTTCTCTGGGGCCAACGTCCTGACTTTC,TRBV7-2,TRBJ2-6,TRBD2,18,NA
CASSLEVSAMQYF,TGTGCCAGCAGCTTAGAGGTGAGCGCGATGCAGTACTTC,TRBV7-2,TRBJ2-7,NA,13,NA
CATSRDLSGGSNQPQHF,TGTGCCACCAGCAGAGATCTGTCAGGGGGAAGCAATCAGCCCCAGCATTTT,TRBV15,TRBJ1-5,TRBD1,17,NA
CASSLLGWDRERNQPQHF,TGTGCCAGCAGTTTATTGGGGTGGGACAGGGAACGCAATCAGCCCCAGCATTTT,TRBV28,TRBJ1-5,TRBD1,18,NA
CASSEGRAAPGNTIYF,TGTGCCAGCAGTGAAGGCAGGGCTGCCCCTGGAAACACCATATATTTT,TRBV6-1,TRBJ1-3,NA,16,NA
CASSLGDTGNTIYF,TGTGCCAGCAGCTTAGGGGACACTGGAAACACCATATATTTT,TRBV7-2,TRBJ1-3,NA,14,few
CASSIPDRRYGYTF,TGTGCCAGTAGTATACCCGACAGACGCTATGGCTACACCTTC,TRBV19,TRBJ1-2,NA,14,NA
CASSPDRFYGYTF,TGCGCCAGCAGCCCCGACAGATTCTATGGCTACACCTTC,TRBV4-1,TRBJ1-2,NA,13,NA
CASSQGQGRTEAFF,TGTGCCAGCAGCCAAGGGCAGGGGCGGACTGAAGCTTTCTTT,TRBV3-1/TRBV3-2,TRBJ1-1,NA,14,NA
CASSAGGASGPTGSYEQYF,TGTGCCAGCAGCGCAGGCGGGGCTAGCGGCCCAACCGGGTCCTACGAGCAGTACTTC,TRBV9,TRBJ2-7,TRBD2,19,NA
CASRNPTGILNEQYF,TGCGCCAGCAGGAACCCGACAGGGATCCTAAACGAGCAGTACTTC,TRBV5-1,TRBJ2-7,TRBD1,15,NA
CASSWRETSYEQYF,TGTGCCAGCAGCTGGCGGGAGACCTCCTACGAGCAGTACTTC,TRBV7-9,TRBJ2-7,TRBD2,14,few
CSASSGTSTDTQYF,TGCAGTGCAAGTAGCGGGACTAGCACAGATACGCAGTATTTT,TRBV20-1,TRBJ2-3,TRBD2,14,NA
CASRTRTSLYGYTF,TGTGCCAGCAGAACGCGGACATCCCTCTATGGCTACACCTTC,TRBV6-5,TRBJ1-2,NA,14,NA
CASSLLPGTKTGELFF,TGTGCCAGCAGCCTCCTGCCCGGGACTAAGACCGGGGAGCTGTTTTTT,TRBV7-6,TRBJ2-2,TRBD2,16,NA
CASSVGGQPPVFF,TGTGCCAGCAGCGTAGGGGGACAGCCGCCAGTGTTCTTT,TRBV9,TRBJ1-1,TRBD1,13,few
CASSLGGTTYEQYF,TGTGCCAGCAGCTTAGGCGGGACGACCTACGAGCAGTACTTC,TRBV7-2,TRBJ2-7,NA,14,NA
CASTPGGTDSYEQYF,TGTGCCAGCACCCCGGGCGGGACAGACTCCTACGAGCAGTACTTC,TRBV6-5,TRBJ2-7,NA,15,NA
CASSLVGSVNTEAFF,TGCGCCAGCAGCTTGGTCGGGTCCGTAAACACTGAAGCTTTCTTT,TRBV5-1,TRBJ1-1,NA,15,NA
CASSPTSGRADTQYF,TGCGCCAGCAGCCCGACTAGCGGGAGAGCAGATACGCAGTATTTT,TRBV5-1,TRBJ2-3,TRBD2,15,NA
CASSPSQGPPQHF,TGCGCCAGCAGCCCCTCACAGGGGCCTCCCCAGCATTTT,TRBV4-3,TRBJ1-5,TRBD1,13,few
CASSLRTDFTEAFF,TGCGCCAGCAGCTTGAGGACTGATTTCACTGAAGCTTTCTTT,TRBV5-1,TRBJ1-1,NA,14,NA
CASSLERGSTEAFF,TGTGCCAGCAGCTTAGAGAGGGGGTCCACTGAAGCTTTCTTT,TRBV11-3,TRBJ1-1,NA,14,NA
CASSLPRRDEQFF,TGTGCCAGCAGCTTGCCCCGGAGGGATGAGCAGTTCTTC,TRBV5-4,TRBJ2-1,NA,13,NA
CASSQAGGTSYEQYF,TGTGCCAGCAGCCAAGCGGGAGGGACCTCCTACGAGCAGTACTTC,TRBV6-5,TRBJ2-7,TRBD2,15,NA
CAWRVLEGPYNEQFF,TGTGCCTGGAGGGTTTTGGAGGGGCCCTACAATGAGCAGTTCTTC,TRBV30,TRBJ2-1,NA,15,NA
CASSPLAGVNEQYF,TGCGCCAGCAGCCCACTAGCGGGAGTAAACGAGCAGTACTTC,TRBV5-1,TRBJ2-7,TRBD2,14,NA
CSVDLQPGNIQYF,TGCAGCGTTGATTTACAACCTGGCAACATTCAGTACTTC,TRBV29-1,TRBJ2-4,NA,13,NA
CASSLTGRAEAFF,TGTGCCAGCAGCTTGACAGGTCGTGCTGAAGCTTTCTTT,TRBV7-9,TRBJ1-1,NA,13,NA
CASRMRVSTDTQYF,TGTGCCAGCAGAATGCGGGTTAGCACAGATACGCAGTATTTT,TRBV6-6,TRBJ2-3,NA,14,once
CASSQDLYGSADTQYF,TGTGCCAGCAGCCAAGACTTGTACGGGAGCGCAGATACGCAGTATTTT,TRBV4-2,TRBJ2-3,NA,16,NA
CASSFYRGVQIYEQYF,TGTGCCAGCAGCTTTTACAGGGGGGTGCAAATCTACGAGCAGTACTTC,TRBV7-9,TRBJ2-7,TRBD1,16,NA
CASSQRQGALGEQFF,TGTGCCAGCAGCCAAAGACAGGGGGCGTTAGGTGAGCAGTTCTTC,TRBV3-1/TRBV3-2,TRBJ2-1,TRBD1,15,NA
CASSLGGHEQYF,TGTGCCAGCAGCTTAGGGGGCCACGAGCAGTACTTC,TRBV7-2,TRBJ2-7,NA,12,NA
CASSEGTGLTKNIQYF,TGTGCCAGCAGTGAAGGGACAGGTCTGACCAAAAACATTCAGTACTTC,TRBV2,TRBJ2-4,TRBD1,16,NA